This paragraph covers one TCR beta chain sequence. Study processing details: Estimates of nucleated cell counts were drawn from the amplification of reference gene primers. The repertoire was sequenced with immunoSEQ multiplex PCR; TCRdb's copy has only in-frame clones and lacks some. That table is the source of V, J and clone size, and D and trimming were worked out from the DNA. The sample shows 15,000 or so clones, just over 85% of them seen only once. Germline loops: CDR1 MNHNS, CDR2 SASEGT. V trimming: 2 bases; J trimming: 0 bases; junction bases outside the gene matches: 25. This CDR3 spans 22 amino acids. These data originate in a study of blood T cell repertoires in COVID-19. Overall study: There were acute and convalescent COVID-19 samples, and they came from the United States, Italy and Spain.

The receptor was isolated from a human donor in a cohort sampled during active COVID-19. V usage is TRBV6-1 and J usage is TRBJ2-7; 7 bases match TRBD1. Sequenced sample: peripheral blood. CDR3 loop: CASSEFKGLTGSDPVDSYEQYF. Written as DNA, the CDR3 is TGTGCCAGCAGTGAATTCAAGGGTCTGACAGGGAGTGATCCAGTAGACTCCTACGAGCAGTACTTC.